Listed below are T cell receptor beta chains from one sample, sequenced in a study of yellow fever vaccine responses in identical twins. MiXCR, applied by TCRdb to the RT-PCR reads, yields one record per CDR3 protein. The sample holds tens of thousands of distinct CDR3 sequences; about 63% are singletons and the top ten take 4.5%. The input for sequencing was T cells from blood (PBMCs), unsorted or a sorted subset (not recorded which), taken before or after yellow fever vaccination (not recorded which). These receptors were collected from a woman aged 18-29 years who received the yellow fever vaccine. Both conserved end residues are part of each CDR3. Fields, in order: clone size, J gene, D gene, V gene, CDR3 protein, CDR3 DNA. The D gene is left open where the match is weak. Clone size is not always given. Where it is, it says once, few, many or a class for expanded clones.

NA | TRBJ2-2 | NA | TRBV11-3 | CASSPRVTDTGELFF | TGTGCCAGCAGCCCGAGGGTGACAGACACCGGGGAGCTGTTTTTT
few | TRBJ2-2 | TRBD2 | TRBV4-2 | CASTLAGEGTGELFF | TGTGCCAGCACCCTAGCGGGGGAGGGCACCGGGGAGCTGTTTTTT
NA | TRBJ1-1 | TRBD1 | TRBV4-1 | CASSQERGLMNTEAFF | TGCGCCAGCAGCCAAGAGAGGGGGCTGATGAACACTGAAGCTTTCTTT
NA | TRBJ2-3 | NA | TRBV20-1 | CSAPGLTDTQYF | TGCAGTGCCCCCGGACTCACAGATACGCAGTATTTT
once | TRBJ1-1 | TRBD1 | TRBV29-1 | CSCLAGGISEAFF | TGCAGTTGTTTGGCAGGGGGAATTTCTGAAGCTTTCTTT
NA | TRBJ2-1 | TRBD2 | TRBV29-1 | CSVRAGGSGNEQFF | TGCAGCGTTCGAGCGGGGGGTTCAGGTAATGAGCAGTTCTTC
few | TRBJ1-6 | NA | TRBV9 | CASSVGDVGGPLHF | TGTGCCAGCAGCGTAGGGGACGTGGGGGGACCCCTCCACTTT
few | TRBJ2-1 | NA | TRBV6-1 | CASSTTLGEQFF | TGTGCCAGCAGTACGACACTCGGCGAGCAGTTCTTC
NA | TRBJ1-5 | TRBD1 | TRBV10-3 | CATQGAGMNQPQHF | TGTGCCACCCAGGGGGCTGGTATGAATCAGCCCCAGCATTTT
once | TRBJ1-1 | TRBD1 | TRBV18 | CASSPNFGQDTEAFF | TGTGCCAGCTCACCGAACTTCGGACAGGACACTGAAGCTTTCTTT
NA | TRBJ1-6 | NA | TRBV6-2/TRBV6-3 | CASSYEIGDSPLHF | TGTGCCAGCAGTTACGAAATAGGGGATTCACCCCTCCACTTT
NA | TRBJ2-7 | TRBD1 | TRBV19 | CASKGQGEYEQYF | TGTGCCAGTAAAGGACAGGGAGAGTACGAGCAGTACTTC
NA | TRBJ2-4 | NA | TRBV4-2 | CASSQDSLAKNIQYF | TGTGCCAGCAGCCAAGATTCCCTAGCCAAAAACATTCAGTACTTC
few | TRBJ2-5 | NA | TRBV2 | CASSSSRQEETQYF | TGTGCCAGCAGTTCTTCTAGACAGGAGGAGACCCAGTACTTC
NA | TRBJ1-2 | TRBD1 | TRBV10-3 | CAIREGTGLYGYTF | TGTGCCATCAGGGAGGGGACAGGGCTCTATGGCTACACCTTC
NA | TRBJ2-7 | TRBD2 | TRBV29-1 | CSVHGLAGGEQYF | TGCAGCGTGCACGGACTAGCGGGAGGCGAGCAGTACTTC
few | TRBJ1-1 | NA | TRBV28 | CASSLGVNTEAFF | TGTGCCAGCAGTTTGGGTGTGAACACTGAAGCTTTCTTT
NA | TRBJ2-1 | TRBD2 | TRBV28 | CASSLWSQRGRNEQFF | TGTGCCAGCAGTTTATGGTCGCAGCGGGGTCGGAATGAGCAGTTCTTC
NA | TRBJ2-7 | NA | TRBV2 | CASQGGALRVSSYEQYF | TGTGCCAGCCAAGGGGGGGCTCTCAGGGTTAGCTCCTACGAGCAGTACTTC
NA | TRBJ2-3 | NA | TRBV20-1 | CSARGVPDTQYF | TGCAGTGCTAGAGGGGTACCGGATACGCAGTATTTT
few | TRBJ2-5 | TRBD2 | TRBV11-1 | CASSLARASGAQETQYF | TGTGCCAGCAGCTTAGCGAGGGCTAGCGGGGCCCAAGAGACCCAGTACTTC
few | TRBJ2-5 | TRBD1 | TRBV18 | CASVPGQGTETQYF | TGTGCCAGCGTTCCGGGACAGGGGACGGAGACCCAGTACTTC
few | TRBJ1-4 | NA | TRBV5-6 | CASSLDGLTTNEKLFF | TGTGCCAGCAGCTTGGATGGGCTCACAACTAATGAAAAACTGTTTTTT
few | TRBJ2-4 | NA | TRBV14 | CASSPAGIAKNIQYF | TGTGCCAGCAGCCCCGCCGGGATAGCCAAAAACATTCAGTACTTC
few | TRBJ1-4 | NA | TRBV7-1 | CASSSSAGGGNEKLFF | TGTGCCAGCAGCTCATCGGCGGGGGGCGGAAATGAAAAACTGTTTTTT
NA | TRBJ2-3 | TRBD2 | TRBV13 | CASKGRESPDTQYF | TGTGCCAGCAAGGGGAGGGAAAGCCCAGATACGCAGTATTTT
NA | TRBJ2-1 | NA | TRBV6-1 | CASRDRTSYNEQFF | TGTGCCAGCCGAGACAGGACCTCCTACAATGAGCAGTTCTTC
once | TRBJ1-5 | NA | TRBV2 | CASSEVDGRRHF | TGTGCCAGCAGTGAAGTGGACGGTCGTAGGCATTTT
NA | TRBJ2-1 | TRBD2 | TRBV29-1 | CSVDASGIHNEQFF | TGCAGCGTTGATGCTAGCGGGATCCACAATGAGCAGTTCTTC
few | TRBJ2-3 | TRBD1 | TRBV13 | CASSRDRGVTDTQYF | TGTGCCAGCAGCCGCGACAGGGGCGTCACAGATACGCAGTATTTT
NA | TRBJ2-5 | NA | TRBV11-3 | CASSLGSSETQYF | TGTGCCAGCAGCTTAGGGAGTTCAGAGACCCAGTACTTC
NA | TRBJ2-4 | TRBD2 | TRBV28 | CASTTRGGQNIQYF | TGTGCCAGCACCACACGGGGGGGGCAAAACATTCAGTACTTC
few | TRBJ2-7 | NA | TRBV12-3/TRBV12-4 | CASSSSGPYEQYF | TGTGCCAGCAGTAGCAGCGGACCCTACGAGCAGTACTTC
NA | TRBJ1-1 | NA | TRBV13 | CASSYTLNTEAFF | TGTGCCAGCAGCTATACATTGAACACTGAAGCTTTCTTT
NA | TRBJ2-1 | TRBD2 | TRBV28 | CASSLAGGGYNEQFF | TGTGCCAGCAGTTTAGCGGGAGGGGGGTACAATGAGCAGTTCTTC
NA | TRBJ2-7 | TRBD2 | TRBV11-2 | CASSFRLAGLYEQYF | TGTGCCAGCAGCTTTCGACTAGCGGGCCTCTACGAGCAGTACTTC
NA | TRBJ2-7 | TRBD2 | TRBV20-1 | CSARVAGGWDEQYF | TGCAGTGCTAGAGTAGCGGGAGGTTGGGACGAGCAGTACTTC
few | TRBJ1-1 | NA | TRBV5-4 | CASSRLTRERGAFF | TGTGCCAGCAGCAGACTGACCAGGGAGAGGGGCGCTTTCTTT
NA | TRBJ1-6 | NA | TRBV2 | CASIDEASSPLHF | TGTGCCAGCATTGATGAGGCCAGCTCACCCCTCCACTTT
few | TRBJ1-4 | NA | TRBV5-1 | CASSLGQVNEKLFF | TGCGCCAGCAGCTTGGGACAGGTCAATGAAAAACTGTTTTTT
few | TRBJ1-3 | NA | TRBV2 | CASSEQRALGGNTIYF | TGTGCCAGCAGTGAACAACGGGCTCTCGGTGGAAACACCATATATTTT
NA | TRBJ2-4 | NA | TRBV2 | CASTAIGEVKNIQYF | TGTGCCAGCACTGCTATCGGGGAGGTCAAAAACATTCAGTACTTC
few | TRBJ1-1 | NA | TRBV10-1 | CASSYGEGTEAFF | TGCGCCAGCAGTTATGGGGAGGGCACTGAAGCTTTCTTT
few | TRBJ2-1 | TRBD1 | TRBV24-1 | CATSEYGQDNEQFF | TGTGCCACCAGTGAATACGGACAGGACAATGAGCAGTTCTTC
NA | TRBJ1-1 | NA | TRBV29-1 | CSVYGDTEAFF | TGCAGCGTTTACGGGGACACTGAAGCTTTCTTT
NA | TRBJ2-3 | NA | TRBV6-1 | CASTNGGPTDTQYF | TGTGCCAGCACCAACGGGGGCCCCACAGATACGCAGTATTTT
NA | TRBJ2-2 | NA | TRBV18 | CASSPPPQTGELFF | TGTGCCAGCTCACCACCTCCTCAGACCGGGGAGCTGTTTTTT
NA | TRBJ1-1 | TRBD1 | TRBV6-5 | CASSWDRNEAFF | TGTGCCAGCAGTTGGGACAGAAATGAAGCTTTCTTT
NA | TRBJ1-6 | NA | TRBV2 | CASSPRNSPLHF | TGTGCCAGCTCTCCCAGGAATTCACCCCTCCACTTT
NA | TRBJ1-1 | NA | TRBV9 | CASSVDWMGTEAFF | TGTGCCAGCAGCGTAGATTGGATGGGGACTGAAGCTTTCTTT